The present entry profiles one TCR beta chain with its context. The CDR3 spans 13 residues. Per germline, CDR1 SNHLY and CDR2 FYNNEI. Trimming took 7 bases from V and 3 from J, leaving 12 bases between them. The treatment: 19 received Ad26.COV2.S at low or high dose, single or two shots; about 5 received placebo; per-sample allocation not given. Day 63 after the first vaccine or placebo injection was the time point for sampling. TCRdb keeps only in-frame clones here, not all; method: immunoSEQ multiplex PCR. Of some 330,000 clones listed, about nine tenths are singletons. The record originates from a study of Ad26.COV2.S vaccination and SARS-CoV-2 variants. On the study more broadly: The study gave Ad26.COV2.S intramuscularly, once or twice 56 days apart.

The input for sequencing was peripheral blood, taken in a trial of Ad26.COV2.S vaccine versus placebo. The rearrangement uses TRBV2 and TRBJ1-2; a weak D match, TRBD1 (5 bases). The receptor was isolated from a person aged 18-60 years who received the Ad26.COV2.S COVID-19 vaccine or a placebo. The CDR3 region has the DNA TGTGCCAGCACGACGGGGCTCTACTATGGCTACACCTTC. As protein: CASTTGLYYGYTF.